The clone carrying this T cell receptor (beta chain) has at least ten counts. Between the trimmed V and J ends, which lost 7 bases and 0 bases, there was a span of 7 bases. This CDR3 contains 13 residues. This sample is part of a study of early T cells in non-severe SARS-CoV-2 infection. Across the study: Alpha and beta chains were unpaired, from unsorted whole-blood bulk RNA.

Individual cDNA molecules were tagged with unique molecular identifiers. One entry per CDR3 protein, called by TCRdb with MiXCR from the 5' RACE reads. The sample consists of some 48,000 distinct CDR3 sequences, around 9.5% of them appearing once. The sequence was obtained from an adult who was a healthcare worker with PCR-confirmed SARS-CoV-2 infection or an uninfected control (not recorded which). The rearrangement links TRBV12-3 or TRBV12-4 to TRBJ2-1; no reliable D call. The sequenced material came from whole blood. CDR3 DNA sequence: TGTGCCAGCAAGGGCCGCTCCTACAATGAGCAGTTCTTC. It yields the protein CASKGRSYNEQFF.